These 25 T cell receptor beta chains were sequenced from one sample in a study of breast tumors, draining lymph nodes, adjacent tissues. In TCRdb, the multiplex PCR reads were re-called with MiXCR into one record per CDR3 protein. This table holds 200,000 or so distinct CDR3 sequences, 31% found once. Samples came from axillary lymph nodes draining the breast cancer. The sequenced sample consisted of axillary lymph node tissue. The source is a female donor with breast cancer. Some clones in this sample may be carry-over from other donors' samples.

This rearrangement joins TRBV6-6 to TRBJ2-5, with D possibly being TRBD2 (5 bases). Germline V gene data show CDR1 as MNHNY and CDR2 as SVGAGI (reference sequence). V lost 7 bases to trimming and J lost 1 base, with 22 bases between them. This CDR3 spans 17 amino acids. CDR3 in DNA: TGTGCCAGCACCGACTCGCGTGTAGGACGGGGCCAAGAGACCCAGTACTTC. Translated, it gives CASTDSRVGRGQETQYF.

The table lists this clonotype with many counts. V usage is TRBV20-1 and J usage is TRBJ2-5; D unresolved. From germline, CDR1 is DFQATT and CDR2 SNEGSKA (reference sequence). The V gene lost 1 base and the J gene lost 0 bases, with 6 bases spanning the gap. This CDR3 contains 13 residues. The CDR3 coding sequence is TGCAGTGCTAGAGTTGTTTACCAAGAGACCCAGTACTTC. Encoded protein: CSARVVYQETQYF.

In this sample, this clonotype turned up a few times. The J gene is TRBJ2-4, the V gene TRBV5-1, with TRBD2 as a possible D gene (6 bases). The CDR3 runs 16 residues. Between the trimmed V and J ends, which lost 4 bases and 3 bases, there was a span of 17 bases. Germline CDR1 is SGHRS and CDR2 is YFSETQ. The CDR3 reads CASSRDRGGGKNIQYF. For the CDR3, the DNA is TGCGCCAGCAGCCGGGACCGGGGAGGAGGCAAAAACATTCAGTACTTC.

The rearrangement links TRBV2 to TRBJ1-6, with a possible D match to TRBD1 (5 bases). Germline V lookup: CDR1 SNHLY, CDR2 FYNNEI. This CDR3 is built from 13 residues. Deletions cut 2 bases from V and 10 bases from J, with 9 bases between. The CDR3 bases are TGTGCCAGCAGTGAACAGGGTAGATCACCCCTCCACTTT. As protein: CASSEQGRSPLHF. Complete variable domain (other parts from reference TRBV2 and TRBJ1-6): EPEVTQTPSHQVTQMGQEVILRCVPISNHLYFYWYRQILGQKVEFLVSFYNNEISEKSEIFDDQFSVERPDGSNFTLKIRSTKLEDSAMYFCASSEQGRSPLHFGNGTRLTVT.

This clonotype was seen ten or more times. This chain uses TRBV7-3 with TRBJ1-1; the match to TRBD1 covers 7 bases. CDR1 is SGHTA, CDR2 FQGTGA, per germline. J gave up 1 base and V 5 bases, and 1 base lay outside the gene matches. This CDR3 comprises 13 residues. CDR3 in amino acids: CASSRDRNTEAFF. In DNA, the CDR3 is TGTGCCAGCAGCCGGGACAGGAACACTGAAGCTTTCTTT.

This clonotype was detected many times. The chain carries TRBV12-3 or TRBV12-4 and TRBJ2-7; TRBD2 matches at 7 bases. The CDR3 extends over 15 amino acids. J lost 3 bases, V lost 6 bases, and 11 bases had no gene match. CDR3 in amino acids: CASRPSSGPYYEQYF. As DNA, the CDR3 is TGTGCCAGCAGACCTTCTAGCGGACCCTACTACGAGCAGTACTTC.

Many counts were recorded for this clonotype. The J gene is TRBJ1-5, the V gene TRBV18; TRBD1 is a possible D gene (5 bases). The V gene's germline CDR1 is KGHSH and CDR2 LQKENI. V gave up 6 bases and J gave up 9 bases, with 15 bases separating them. The CDR3 contains 13 residues. The CDR3 sequence: CASSFSSGRPQHF. For the CDR3, the DNA is TGTGCCAGCTCCTTTTCCTCGGGGCGGCCCCAGCATTTT.

This clonotype was seen repeatedly, ten times or more. The rearrangement joins TRBV29-1 to TRBJ2-3; D gene ambiguous. The CDR3 covers 14 residues. V was pared by 5 bases and J by 0 bases, with 12 bases between. Per germline, CDR1 SQVTM and CDR2 ANQGSEA. CDR3 in DNA: TGCAGCGTTCGGGCAGGTCTTAGCACAGATACGCAGTATTTT. Residues: CSVRAGLSTDTQYF.

The chain is built from TRBV25-1 and TRBJ1-1, with D tentatively TRBD1 (5 bases). This CDR3 is built from 13 residues. The germline V and J ends were trimmed by 8 bases and 4 bases, with 14 bases remaining between them. Germline V gene lookup returns CDR1 MGHDK and CDR2 SYGVNS. CDR3 DNA sequence: TGTGCCAGCCAGGAAGGAGGGGTCACTGAAGCTTTCTTT. Its translation is CASQEGGVTEAFF.

About this clonotype: The final CDR3 position lacks the conserved phenylalanine or tryptophan, pointing to a likely read error. No DNA is shown, since the ends of the CDR3 on it are uncertain; the CDR3 is the one TCRdb lists. V is TRBV20-1 and J is TRBJ1-3; TRBD1, the table's D call, lacks a check against the DNA. Ends included, the CDR3 has 8 residues. Germline CDR1 and CDR2: DFQATT and SNEGSKA (reference sequence). The CDR3 sequence is CSARSFGA.

This clonotype was seen many times. This chain uses TRBV20-1 with TRBJ1-5, with 7 bases aligning to TRBD1. Germline CDR1 is DFQATT and CDR2 is SNEGSKA (reference sequence). This CDR3 is built from 16 residues. J was trimmed by 4 bases and V by 1 base; bases with no gene match: 10. The CDR3 is CSARGKRDSLNQPQHF. Here the CDR3 DNA reads TGCAGTGCTAGAGGTAAAAGGGACAGTCTGAATCAGCCCCAGCATTTT.

A remark on this clonotype: A much larger clone differs by one base, so this may be a read error. This chain uses TRBV7-3 with TRBJ2-7, with D perhaps matching TRBD1 (6 bases). CDR3 length equals 13 residues. Germline V gives CDR1 SGHTA, CDR2 FQGTGA. Trimming cost V 2 bases and J 9 bases, with 14 bases left between them. The CDR3, as DNA: TGTGCCAGCAGCTTAGCGACAGGTGACGGGCAGTACTTC. This translates into CASSLATGDGQYF.

This chain joins TRBV6-4 and TRBJ1-4, with D possibly TRBD1 on 5 matching bases. There are 15 residues in the CDR3. V lost 9 bases to trimming and J lost 10 bases, with 24 bases between them. In germline, CDR1 is MRHNA, CDR2 SNTAGT. The CDR3, as DNA: TGTGCCAGATTCAGGGCTTCCGACGAGGGGAGAAAACTGTTTTTT. This encodes CARFRASDEGRKLFF.

By share of the sample, this clonotype is medium-sized. The J gene is TRBJ1-2, the V gene TRBV12-3 or TRBV12-4, with 10 positions matching TRBD1. The CDR3 runs to 13 residues. J was trimmed by 6 bases and V by 7 bases; bases with no gene match: 5. As DNA, the CDR3 is TGTGCCAGCATCCTGACAGGGGGCGATGGCTACACCTTC. It specifies CASILTGGDGYTF.

This clonotype has a count of ten or more. The chain recombines TRBV25-1 with TRBJ1-3; D call uncertain. The V and J ends lost 10 bases and 0 bases respectively, with 13 bases between them. Germline assignment: CDR1 MGHDK and CDR2 SYGVNS. The CDR3 sequence is 14 residues long. The CDR3 here is CATSTLSSGNTIYF. Here the CDR3 DNA reads TGTGCCACCTCGACTCTAAGCTCTGGAAACACCATATATTTT.

The chain carries TRBV7-9 and TRBJ2-4; tentative D call: TRBD1 (6 bases). V gave up 6 bases and J gave up 5 bases, with 23 bases separating them. In germline, CDR1 is SEHNR, CDR2 FQNEAQ (reference sequence). CDR3 length equals 17 residues. Here the CDR3 reads CASSNLRDRNYQNIQYF. CDR3 bases: TGTGCCAGCAGTAACTTACGAGACAGGAACTACCAAAACATTCAGTACTTC.

The table lists this clonotype with a few counts. The chain carries TRBV5-1 and TRBJ2-5; D ambiguous. The CDR3 is made up of 15 amino acids. Germline values: CDR1 SGHRS, CDR2 YFSETQ. Trimming removed 2 bases at V and 2 bases at J, with 13 bases between. The CDR3 loop is CASSFEGRSQETQYF. For the CDR3, the DNA is TGCGCCAGCAGCTTCGAAGGGCGGTCTCAAGAGACCCAGTACTTC.

The rearrangement links TRBV29-1 to TRBJ2-1, with 9 bases aligning to TRBD2. The CDR3 spans 17 residues. After removal of 3 bases from V and 2 bases from J, the junction contained 11 bases not matched to a gene. CDR1 is SQVTM and CDR2 is ANQGSEA in the germline V gene. CDR3 loop: CSVDGSTGTSPYNEQFF. The CDR3 coding sequence is TGCAGCGTTGACGGCTCAACCGGGACTAGCCCCTACAATGAGCAGTTCTTC.

As to this clonotype: The junction differs from germline at one of its ends, possibly a read error. The genes are TRBV6-6 and TRBJ1-6, with 7 positions matching TRBD1. This CDR3 spans 14 amino acids. Per the germline V gene, CDR1 is MNHNY and CDR2 is SVGAGI (reference sequence). The DNA of the CDR3 is TGTGCCAGCAGCCGGCAGGGGGGAGATTCATCCCTCCACTTT. Its protein product is CASSRQGGDSSLHF.

On this clonotype: A read error may produce the germline difference seen at one junction end. The rearrangement links TRBV24-1 to TRBJ2-7, with 11 bases that match TRBD1. This CDR3 has 17 amino acids. CDR1 is KGHDR and CDR2 is SFDVKD in the germline V gene. This chain's CDR3 is CASSYPTGGTGGYEQYF. The CDR3 DNA reads as TGTGCCAGCAGTTACCCGACAGGCGGGACAGGGGGTTACGAGCAGTACTTC.

This clonotype was found many times. The rearrangement links TRBV30 to TRBJ1-3; D remains unclear. Trimming shortened V by 3 bases and J by 4 bases, and 7 bases separated the two germline ends. The germline V gene has CDR1 GTSNPN and CDR2 SVGIG (reference sequence). This CDR3 is built from 12 residues. CDR3 nucleotide sequence: TGTGCCTGGAGCAAACAGGGAAACACCATATATTTT. Its protein product is CAWSKQGNTIYF.

The sample holds many counts of this clonotype. The genes are TRBV24-1 and TRBJ2-3, with 8 bases fitting TRBD1. Germline CDR1 is KGHDR and CDR2 is SFDVKD. The CDR3 has 15 residues. Trimming cost V 5 bases and J 1 base; bases outside gene matches: 4. CDR3 loop: CATSVATGGTDTQYF. The DNA of the CDR3 is TGTGCCACCAGTGTCGCGACAGGGGGCACAGATACGCAGTATTTT.

This clonotype was recorded at least ten times. The chain uses TRBV19 and TRBJ2-7; TRBD1 aligns across 12 bases. The trim removed 5 bases at V and 5 bases at J, leaving 7 bases unmatched. The CDR3 covers 15 residues. The germline gives CDR1 LNHDA, CDR2 SQIVND (reference sequence). CDR3 region: CASSEGDRGLNEQYF. DNA of the CDR3: TGTGCCAGTAGTGAGGGGGACAGGGGGCTTAACGAGCAGTACTTC.

With regard to this clonotype: A much larger clonotype is one base distant, so this may be a read error. The rearrangement uses TRBV20-1 and TRBJ2-7; 14 bases map to TRBD2. Germline CDR1 DFQATT, CDR2 SNEGSKA (reference sequence). The trim removed 1 base at V and 1 base at J, leaving 6 bases unmatched. CDR3 length: 17 amino acids. The CDR3 is CSARAGLAGAMSYEQYF. CDR3 nucleotide sequence: TGCAGTGCTAGAGCGGGACTAGCGGGAGCAATGTCCTACGAGCAGTACTTC.

Notes on this clonotype: Being one base from a much bigger clone, this may be a read error. Likely a read error: the CDR3 ends without its conserved phenylalanine or tryptophan. CDR3 region: CASSPPTGQGHEQYL. The CDR3, as DNA: TGTGCCAGCTCACCACCGACGGGACAGGGTCACGAGCAGTACCTC. This rearrangement joins TRBV18 to TRBJ2-7; TRBD1 agrees at 9 bases. CDR1 is KGHSH, CDR2 LQKENI, per germline. J was trimmed by 5 bases and V by 0 bases; bases with no gene match: 5. CDR3 length: 15 amino acids.